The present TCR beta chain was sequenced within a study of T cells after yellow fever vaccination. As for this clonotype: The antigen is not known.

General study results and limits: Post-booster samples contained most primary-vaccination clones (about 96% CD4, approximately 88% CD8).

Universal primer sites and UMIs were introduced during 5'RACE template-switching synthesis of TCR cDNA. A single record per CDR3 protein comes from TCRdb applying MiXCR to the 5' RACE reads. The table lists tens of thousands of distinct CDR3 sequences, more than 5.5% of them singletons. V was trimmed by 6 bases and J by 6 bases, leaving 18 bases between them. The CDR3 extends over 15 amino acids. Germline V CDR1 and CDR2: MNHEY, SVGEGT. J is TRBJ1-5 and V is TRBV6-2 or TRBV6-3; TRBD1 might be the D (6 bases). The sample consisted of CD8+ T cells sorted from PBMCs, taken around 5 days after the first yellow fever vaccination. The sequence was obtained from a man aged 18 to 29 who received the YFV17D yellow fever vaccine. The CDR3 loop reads CASSRRGAVGQPQHF. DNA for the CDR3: TGTGCCAGCAGCCGACGGGGGGCGGTTGGTCAGCCCCAGCATTTT.